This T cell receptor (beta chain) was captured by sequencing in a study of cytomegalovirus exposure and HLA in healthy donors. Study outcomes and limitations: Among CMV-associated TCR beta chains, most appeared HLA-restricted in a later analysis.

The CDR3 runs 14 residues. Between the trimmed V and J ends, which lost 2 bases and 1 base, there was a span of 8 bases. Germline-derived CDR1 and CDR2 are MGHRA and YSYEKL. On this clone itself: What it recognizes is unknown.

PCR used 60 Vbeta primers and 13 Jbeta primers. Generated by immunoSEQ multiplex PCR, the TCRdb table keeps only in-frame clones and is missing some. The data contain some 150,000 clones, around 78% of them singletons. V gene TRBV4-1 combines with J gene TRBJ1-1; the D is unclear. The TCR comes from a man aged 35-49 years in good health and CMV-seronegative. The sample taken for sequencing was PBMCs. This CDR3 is CASSQSPENTEAFF. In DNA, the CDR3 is TGCGCCAGCAGCCAATCCCCAGAGAACACTGAAGCTTTCTTT.